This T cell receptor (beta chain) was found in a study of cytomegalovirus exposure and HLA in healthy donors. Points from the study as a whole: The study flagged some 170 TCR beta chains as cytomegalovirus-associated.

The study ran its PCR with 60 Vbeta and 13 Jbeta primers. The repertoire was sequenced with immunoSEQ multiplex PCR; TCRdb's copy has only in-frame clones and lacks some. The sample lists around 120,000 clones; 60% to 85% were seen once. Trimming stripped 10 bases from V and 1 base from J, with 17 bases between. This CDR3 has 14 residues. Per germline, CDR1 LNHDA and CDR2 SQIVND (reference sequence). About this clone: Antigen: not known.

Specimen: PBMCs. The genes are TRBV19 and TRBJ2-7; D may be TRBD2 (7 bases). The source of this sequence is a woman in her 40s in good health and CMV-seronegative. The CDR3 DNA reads TGTGCCACCTCAGCGGGGACATGGTCCTACGAGCAGTACTTC. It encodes CATSAGTWSYEQYF. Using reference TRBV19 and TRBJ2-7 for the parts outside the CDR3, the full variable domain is DGGITQSPKYLFRKEGQNVTLSCEQNLNHDAMYWYRQDPGQGLRLIYYSQIVNDFQKGDIAEGYSVSREKKESFPLTVTSAQKNPTAFYLCATSAGTWSYEQYFGPGTRLTVT.